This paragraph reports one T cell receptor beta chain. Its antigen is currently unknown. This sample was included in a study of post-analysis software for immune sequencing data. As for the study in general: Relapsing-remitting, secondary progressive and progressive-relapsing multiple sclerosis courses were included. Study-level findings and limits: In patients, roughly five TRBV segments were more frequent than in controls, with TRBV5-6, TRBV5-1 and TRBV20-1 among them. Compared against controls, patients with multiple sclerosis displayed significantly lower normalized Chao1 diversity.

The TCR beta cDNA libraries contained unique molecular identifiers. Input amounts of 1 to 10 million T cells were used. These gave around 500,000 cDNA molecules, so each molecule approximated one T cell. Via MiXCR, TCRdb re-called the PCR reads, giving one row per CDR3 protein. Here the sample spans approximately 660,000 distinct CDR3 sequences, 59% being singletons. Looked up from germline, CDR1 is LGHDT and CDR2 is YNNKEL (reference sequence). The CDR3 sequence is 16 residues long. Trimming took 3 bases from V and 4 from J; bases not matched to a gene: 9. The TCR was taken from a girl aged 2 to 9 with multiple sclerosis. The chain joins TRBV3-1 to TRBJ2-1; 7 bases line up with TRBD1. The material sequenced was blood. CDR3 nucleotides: TGTGCCAGCAGCCATCACCGGGACAGCCAATACAATGAGCAGTTCTTC. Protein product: CASSHHRDSQYNEQFF.